The 3 T cell receptor beta chains reported below all come from one sample, sequenced in a study of blood T cell repertoires in COVID-19. Clones were read by immunoSEQ multiplex PCR, and TCRdb kept only the in-frame ones, dropping some. The sample records some 260,000 clones, 85% to 95% being singletons. The material sequenced was PBMCs or T cells enriched from blood (not recorded which). The receptors come from a woman younger than 35 who had recovered from COVID-19.

The chain couples TRBV27 to TRBJ1-2; D may be TRBD1 (5 bases). V lost 5 bases and J 4 bases, leaving 14 bases between the germline ends. This CDR3 has 14 amino acids. CDR1 is MNHEY and CDR2 is SMNVEV in the germline V gene (reference sequence). CDR3 DNA: TGTGCCAGCAGTGACGGCCAGGGTTTCTATGGCTACACCTTC. It translates to CASSDGQGFYGYTF.

The rearrangement uses TRBV2 and TRBJ1-1, with a weak D call TRBD1 (5 bases). Germline V gene lookup returns CDR1 SNHLY and CDR2 FYNNEI. This CDR3 contains 14 residues. Deletions cut 9 bases from V and 8 bases from J, with 22 bases between. The DNA for the CDR3 is TGTGCCAGTGGCCTTGGGGCAGGGAGGGACGAAGCTTTCTTT. Translation gives CASGLGAGRDEAFF.

This rearrangement joins TRBV24-1 to TRBJ2-1; 13 bases fit TRBD2. The germline V gene has CDR1 KGHDR and CDR2 SFDVKD. CDR3 size: 16 residues. J gave up 8 bases and V 1 base, and 4 bases lay outside the gene matches. The CDR3 reads CATSDFGTSGEDEQFF. In nucleotides, the CDR3 is TGTGCCACCAGTGATTTTGGGACTAGCGGGGAGGATGAGCAGTTCTTC.